The clone carrying this T cell receptor beta chain was counted many times. Its matching antigen is unknown. The sample comes from a study of early T cells in non-severe SARS-CoV-2 infection. On the study more broadly: From unsorted whole blood, bulk RNA was sequenced, and the chains remained unpaired. Study-wide results and caveats: Lookups in VDJdb leaned toward anti-spike CD8 responses and missed private and CD4 specificities.

Tagging with unique molecular identifiers was applied to individual cDNA molecules. Each CDR3 protein gets one entry after TCRdb re-called the 5' RACE reads with MiXCR. The sample includes tens of thousands of distinct CDR3 sequences, 7.7% of them seen just once. The sequence came from an adult who was a healthcare worker with PCR-confirmed SARS-CoV-2 infection or an uninfected control (not recorded which). Sequencing used whole blood, obtained at baseline.

This CDR3 is CASSPEQSSYEQYF. In nucleotides, the CDR3 is TGTGCCAGCAGTCCCGAACAGAGCTCCTACGAGCAGTACTTC. This chain links TRBV12-3 or TRBV12-4 with TRBJ2-7; unclear D gene. The ends were cut back, 5 bases at V and 0 bases at J, with 11 bases in the middle. The CDR3 length is 14 residues.